This T cell receptor beta chain was documented in a study of radiotherapy plus CTLA-4 blockade in lung cancer. Profiling relied on immunoSEQ multiplex PCR, and the TCRdb table lists in-frame clones only, not all of them. The sample lists about 90,000 clones, over 80% occurring once. The ends were cut back, 5 bases at V and 3 bases at J, with 20 bases in the middle. The germline CDR1 and CDR2 sequences are SNHLY and FYNNEI. The CDR3 is 16 amino acids. The J gene is TRBJ2-7, the V gene TRBV2; D call uncertain. This TCR was sampled from a human donor with non-small cell lung cancer that progressed on radiotherapy plus ipilimumab. The sequencing used peripheral blood, collected from a patient treated with radiotherapy plus ipilimumab. In DNA form, the CDR3 reads TGTGCCAGCAGTTTATCTCTCGTGTCTGGGGACTACGAGCAGTACTTC. It specifies CASSLSLVSGDYEQYF.